This T cell receptor (beta chain) was identified in a study of shared clonotypes between healthy human individuals. A note on this clone: Antigen specificity is unknown.

Replicate PCRs from sorted subsets contained roughly 190 ng DNA, which is some 32,000 T cell genomes. The repertoire was sequenced with immunoSEQ multiplex PCR; TCRdb's copy has only in-frame clones and lacks some. In the table there are 85,000 to 100,000 clones, about 70% of which are singletons. Study observations and caveats: Clonotype sharing across donors was expected to vary with sequencing depth.

Trimming stripped 6 bases from V and 2 bases from J, with 14 bases between. The germline V gene encodes CDR1 MNHEY and CDR2 SMNVEV (reference sequence). The CDR3 is 14 residues long. The TCR comes from a man younger than 45 in good health. The V gene is TRBV27, the J gene TRBJ2-7, with D perhaps matching TRBD1 (6 bases). What was sequenced was memory CD8+ T cells sorted from blood. Subset reported: CD45RO+ cells pooled with CCR7-negative TemRA cells. CDR3 DNA sequence: TGTGCCAGCAGACTCTACCGGGACACCTACGAGCAGTACTTC. Amino acids: CASRLYRDTYEQYF.